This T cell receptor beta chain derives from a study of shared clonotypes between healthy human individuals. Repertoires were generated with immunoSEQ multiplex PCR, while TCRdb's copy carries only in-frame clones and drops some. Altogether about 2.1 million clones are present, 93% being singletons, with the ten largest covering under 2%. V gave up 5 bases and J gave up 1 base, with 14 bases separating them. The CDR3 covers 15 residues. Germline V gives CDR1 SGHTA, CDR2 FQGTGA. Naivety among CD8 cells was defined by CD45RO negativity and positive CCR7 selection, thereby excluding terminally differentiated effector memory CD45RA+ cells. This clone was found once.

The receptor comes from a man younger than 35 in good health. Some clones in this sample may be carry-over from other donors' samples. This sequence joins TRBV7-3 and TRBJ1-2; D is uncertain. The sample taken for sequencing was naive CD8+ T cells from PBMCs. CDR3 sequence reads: CASSPGPDFNYGYTF. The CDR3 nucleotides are TGTGCCAGCAGCCCTGGACCCGATTTTAACTATGGCTACACCTTC. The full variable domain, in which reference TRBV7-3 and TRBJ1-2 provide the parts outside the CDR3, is GAGVSQTPSNKVTEKGKYVELRCDPISGHTALYWYRQSLGQGPEFLIYFQGTGAADDSGLPNDRFFAVRPEGSVSTLKIQRTERGDSAVYLCASSPGPDFNYGYTFGSGTRLTVV.